This TCR beta chain was profiled in a study of T cell responses to AZD1222 COVID-19 vaccine. Only in-frame clones appear in the TCRdb table, and some are missing; sequencing was by immunoSEQ multiplex PCR. The profile shows some 130,000 clones, 75% to 90% of them singletons. In its sample, this clone was seen a few times. Its target is not known. After removal of 5 bases from V and 6 bases from J, the junction contained 14 bases not matched to a gene. Per germline, CDR1 LGHDT and CDR2 YNNKEL (reference sequence). The CDR3 is made up of 16 amino acids. General study results and limits: In a largely white British group with more females than males, clonal diversity was possibly underestimated.

This receptor was identified in an adult in good health. This specimen consisted of peripheral blood, obtained on day 0 of AZD1222 vaccination. The chain carries TRBV3-1 (or the pseudogene TRBV3-2) and TRBJ2-3, with 7 nucleotides matching TRBD2. The CDR3 spells CASSSRTRGVPDTQYF. CDR3 sequence (DNA): TGTGCCAGCAGCTCCCGGACTAGAGGGGTTCCGGATACGCAGTATTTT.